The 23 T cell receptor beta chains listed next were all sequenced from one sample in a study of blood T cell repertoires in COVID-19. The protocol was immunoSEQ multiplex PCR, while the TCRdb copy is restricted to in-frame clones and leaves out a portion. The data show about 73,000 clones, with around 80% seen just once and over 2% held by the top ten. The material sequenced was peripheral blood. The source of these receptors is a man older than 75 with active or convalescent COVID-19.

This chain connects TRBV9 to TRBJ2-1, with TRBD2 as a possible D gene (6 bases). The CDR3 loop spans 16 amino acids. Germline values: CDR1 SGDLS, CDR2 YYNGEE. V dropped 4 bases and J dropped 0 bases, with 14 bases sitting between them. The CDR3 reads CASSPRGTFSYNEQFF. CDR3 in DNA: TGTGCCAGCAGCCCACGCGGGACCTTCTCCTACAATGAGCAGTTCTTC.

A single count supports this clone. V and J are TRBV18 and TRBJ2-7, with D perhaps TRBD1 (6 bases). Germline loops: CDR1 KGHSH, CDR2 LQKENI. The length of the CDR3 is 14 residues. V shed 7 bases and J shed 4 bases, with 17 bases lying between them. The CDR3 spells CASCLAGDMYEQYF. CDR3 in DNA: TGTGCCAGCTGCCTTGCAGGGGATATGTACGAGCAGTACTTC.

In this sample, this clone turned up a few times. The chain employs TRBV3-1 (or the pseudogene TRBV3-2) and TRBJ2-5; perhaps TRBD1 as D (6 bases). The V and J ends lost 0 bases and 5 bases respectively, with 13 bases between them. CDR3 length equals 15 residues. Germline V gene sequence: CDR1 LGHDT, CDR2 YNNKEL (reference sequence). CDR3 bases: TGTGCCAGCAGCCAAGAGCCAGGGGCAGTGGAGACCCAGTACTTC. It yields the protein CASSQEPGAVETQYF.

V is TRBV7-6 and J is TRBJ2-7; 7 bases agree with TRBD1. Germline V CDR1 and CDR2: SGHVS, FNYEAQ. The CDR3 consists of 11 residues. The CDR3 DNA reads TGTCAAAGGGGGCTCTCCTACGAGCAGTACTTC. This translates into CQRGLSYEQYF.

The rearrangement links TRBV7-2 to TRBJ2-5; tentatively, D is TRBD1 (6 bases). Per the germline V gene, CDR1 is SGHTA and CDR2 is FQGNSA. V was trimmed by 0 bases and J by 3 bases, leaving 8 bases between them. The CDR3 extends over 14 amino acids. CDR3 loop: CASSLAGTKETQYF. The CDR3 bases are TGTGCCAGCAGCTTAGCGGGGACAAAAGAGACCCAGTACTTC.

The rearrangement links TRBV14 to TRBJ1-3, with 9 bases identical to TRBD1. V lost 4 bases to trimming and J lost 4 bases; unmatched junction nucleotides: 8. CDR1 is SGHDN and CDR2 is FVKESK in the germline V gene. The CDR3 extends over 16 amino acids. CDR3 amino acids: CASSRLGTGQGNTIYF. DNA for the CDR3: TGTGCCAGCAGCCGCCTCGGGACAGGGCAAGGAAACACCATATATTTT.

The chain joins TRBV6-1 to TRBJ1-4; unclear D gene. Germline CDR1 MNHNS, CDR2 SASEGT. The V end was cut by 3 bases, the J end by 7 bases, with 12 bases between. There are 14 residues in the CDR3. CDR3 protein: CASSEKARGEKLFF. As DNA, the CDR3 is TGTGCCAGCAGTGAGAAGGCCAGAGGTGAAAAACTGTTTTTT.

This sequence joins TRBV6-2 or TRBV6-3 and TRBJ2-6; 8 bases match TRBD1. The CDR3 has 17 amino acids. The germline CDR1 and CDR2 sequences are MNHEY and SVGEGT. With V trimmed by 6 bases and J by 4 bases, 11 bases remained unmatched. The CDR3 sequence is CASSWDRRRPGANVLTF. CDR3 DNA: TGTGCCAGCAGCTGGGACAGGAGAAGACCCGGGGCCAACGTCCTGACTTTC.

The count of this clone is one. The V and J genes are TRBV18 and TRBJ1-5, with no clear D. Germline V gene lookup returns CDR1 KGHSH and CDR2 LQKENI. The CDR3 totals 13 residues. V shed 2 bases and J shed 7 bases, with 9 bases lying between them. The CDR3 bases are TGTGCCAGCTCACCAGGCACAGACCAGCCCCAGCATTTT. Amino acids: CASSPGTDQPQHF.

DNA of the CDR3: TGCGCCAGCAGCCCAGGGACTAGCGGGAGCTTCTACGAGCAGTACTTC. This translates into CASSPGTSGSFYEQYF. The chain employs TRBV5-1 and TRBJ2-7; 14 nucleotides align to TRBD2. The CDR3 consists of 16 residues. CDR1 is SGHRS and CDR2 is YFSETQ in the germline V gene. The trim removed 4 bases at V and 3 bases at J, leaving 6 bases unmatched.

The chain links TRBV2 to TRBJ2-7; D is possibly TRBD1 (5 bases). The V gene lost 2 bases and the J gene lost 5 bases, with 10 bases spanning the gap. The CDR3 loop spans 13 amino acids. Germline-derived CDR1 and CDR2 are SNHLY and FYNNEI. Here the CDR3 reads CASSESRVHEQYF. CDR3 in DNA: TGTGCCAGCAGTGAAAGCAGGGTCCACGAGCAGTACTTC.

V usage is TRBV7-9 and J usage is TRBJ1-6, with unresolved D. The CDR3 length is 16 residues. Germline V lookup: CDR1 SEHNR, CDR2 FQNEAQ (reference sequence). V was pared by 5 bases and J by 5 bases, with 16 bases between. This CDR3 reads CASSQIPERDNSPLHF. DNA for the CDR3: TGTGCCAGCAGCCAAATCCCGGAGAGAGATAATTCACCCCTCCACTTT.

This clone showed up just a few times. The chain carries TRBV27 and TRBJ2-7, with 10 positions matching TRBD2. V dropped 7 bases and J dropped 2; count of bases not matched to a gene: 5. The germline gives CDR1 MNHEY, CDR2 SMNVEV (reference sequence). This CDR3 spans 14 amino acids. The CDR3 spells CASIASGRPYEQYF. The CDR3 DNA reads as TGTGCCAGCATAGCTAGCGGGAGACCCTACGAGCAGTACTTC.

This clone was observed a handful of times. The chain is built from TRBV10-3 and TRBJ2-7; 7 bases line up with TRBD2. Germline CDR1 and CDR2: ENHRY and SYGVKD. The CDR3 extends over 12 amino acids. Germline trimming cut 7 bases from V and 7 bases from J; bases unmatched to any gene: 7. The CDR3 is CAITGVGGEQYF. The DNA of the CDR3 is TGTGCCATCACCGGGGTGGGAGGGGAGCAGTACTTC.

This clone appeared once. The J gene is TRBJ2-1, the V gene TRBV6-2 or TRBV6-3; TRBD1 agrees at 7 bases. Germline trimming cut 4 bases from V and 6 bases from J; bases unmatched to any gene: 12. CDR1 is MNHEY, CDR2 SVGEGT, per germline. The CDR3 has 16 residues. The DNA of the CDR3 is TGTGCCAGCAGTTGGGGTAGCGAGGGGGCTAGCAATGAGCAGTTCTTC. Its protein product is CASSWGSEGASNEQFF.

V and J are TRBV11-3 and TRBJ2-7; D is unresolved. Germline CDR1 reads SGHNT; CDR2 reads YENEEA. The ends were cut back, 0 bases at V and 4 bases at J, with 4 bases in the middle. The CDR3 length is 12 residues. In nucleotides, the CDR3 is TGTGCCAGCAGCTTAGACCTTTACGAGCAGTACTTC. Residues: CASSLDLYEQYF. The full variable domain, completed using reference TRBV11-3 and TRBJ2-7, is EAGVVQSPRYKIIEKKQPVAFWCNPISGHNTLYWYLQNLGQGPELLIRYENEEAVDDSQLPKDRFSAERLKGVDSTLKIQPAELGDSAVYLCASSLDLYEQYFGPGTRLTVT.

This rearrangement joins TRBV6-5 to TRBJ2-7, with no clear D. V gave up 5 bases and J gave up 3 bases, with 5 bases separating them. The V gene's germline CDR1 is MNHEY and CDR2 SVGAGI. The CDR3 spans 11 residues. CDR3 nucleotide sequence: TGTGCCAGCAGTCAGAACTACGAGCAGTACTTC. Its translation: CASSQNYEQYF.

The rearrangement uses TRBV5-6 and TRBJ2-3, with TRBD1 identical over 9 bases. Germline V CDR1 and CDR2: SGHDT, YYEEEE. This CDR3 contains 16 residues. After removal of 1 base from V and 2 bases from J, the junction contained 5 bases not matched to a gene. The CDR3 spells CASSLWDRVPTDTQYF. In DNA, the CDR3 is TGTGCCAGCAGCTTGTGGGACAGGGTTCCCACAGATACGCAGTATTTT.

This clone was recorded once. Other DNA variants within this sample encode the same CDR3. The genes are TRBV28 and TRBJ2-7, with 8 bases aligning to TRBD2. The J segment lost 3 bases and the V segment lost 6 bases, leaving 1 base of the junction unmatched. The CDR3 has 12 residues. In germline, CDR1 is MDHEN, CDR2 SYDVKM. The CDR3 bases are TGTGCCAGCAGAAGCGGGGGCTACGAGCAGTACTTC. Translation: CASRSGGYEQYF.

This clone was observed a single time. This rearrangement joins TRBV27 to TRBJ2-5; possible D gene TRBD2, 6 bases. Trimming cost V 7 bases and J 5 bases, with 17 bases left between them. The CDR3 is 14 residues long. CDR1 is MNHEY and CDR2 is SMNVEV in the germline V gene (reference sequence). Written as DNA, the CDR3 is TGTGCCAGCATACCGGGAGTAGTTGGGGAGACCCAGTACTTC. It encodes CASIPGVVGETQYF.

This sequence joins TRBV28 and TRBJ1-5, with D hard to call. Trimming shortened V by 8 bases and J by 7 bases, and 12 bases separated the two germline ends. The germline V gene has CDR1 MDHEN and CDR2 SYDVKM. The CDR3 loop spans 12 amino acids. The CDR3 protein is CASGNGPQPQHF. The DNA for the CDR3 is TGTGCCAGCGGTAATGGCCCGCAGCCCCAGCATTTT.

V is TRBV30 and J is TRBJ1-1, with D unresolved. This CDR3 is built from 10 residues. Trimming shortened V by 2 bases and J by 7 bases, and 5 bases separated the two germline ends. The V gene's germline CDR1 is GTSNPN and CDR2 SVGIG (reference sequence). The CDR3 sequence: CAWSQDEAFF. CDR3 DNA: TGTGCCTGGAGTCAGGATGAAGCTTTCTTT.

The V and J genes are TRBV7-8 and TRBJ2-1; TRBD2 might be the D (6 bases). Deletions cut 5 bases from V and 1 base from J, with 15 bases between. Germline CDR1 SGHVS, CDR2 FQNEAQ. This CDR3 spans 16 amino acids. In DNA, the CDR3 is TGTGCCAGCAGCCCGGTGGGCGGGACTTCCTACAATGAGCAGTTCTTC. It specifies CASSPVGGTSYNEQFF.